The 3 T cell receptor beta chains below all came from one sample that was sequenced in a study of control samples from healthy donors and cancer patients. Profiled with immunoSEQ multiplex PCR; TCRdb holds only in-frame clones, not every one. Here the sample spans 60,000 to 75,000 clones, approximately 89% being singletons. The source material was PBMCs. These receptors came from a woman between 50 and 59 years old with head and neck cancer.

The DNA of the CDR3 is TGTGCCAGCAGCGGAGGACAGGGACTAAATGAAAAACTGTTTTTT. Amino acid sequence: CASSGGQGLNEKLFF. This chain uses TRBV5-6 with TRBJ1-4, with 8 bases aligning to TRBD1. The trim removed 4 bases at V and 5 bases at J, leaving 7 bases unmatched. CDR1 and CDR2 (germline): SGHDT, YYEEEE. The CDR3 contains 15 residues.

A few counts support this clone. The chain recombines TRBV4-2 with TRBJ2-4; no clear D. Trimming stripped 5 bases from V and 8 bases from J, with 7 bases between. This CDR3 is 11 amino acids long. Per germline, CDR1 LGHNA and CDR2 YNFKEQ. The CDR3 spells CASSSKDIQYF. The CDR3 nucleotides read TGTGCCAGCAGCTCGAAGGACATTCAGTACTTC.

The J gene is TRBJ2-7, the V gene TRBV27, with 10 bases matching TRBD2. V dropped 5 bases and J dropped 2; count of bases not matched to a gene: 3. This CDR3 region has 14 residues. Germline assignment: CDR1 MNHEY and CDR2 SMNVEV (reference sequence). CDR3 in DNA: TGTGCCAGCAGTCCAGCGGGGGGGCCCTACGAGCAGTACTTC. Protein sequence: CASSPAGGPYEQYF.